This T cell receptor beta chain was found in a study of identical twins. This clonotype was seen just once. Its ends do not fully match the called genes, so a read error is possible. The germline V gene encodes CDR1 KGHSH and CDR2 LQKENI. CDR3 length: 15 residues. TCRdb re-derived calls from the 5' RACE reads in MiXCR, one entry per CDR3 protein. Of about 1.7 million distinct CDR3 sequences listed, under 35% are singletons. This sequence joins TRBV18 and TRBJ1-2; 8 bases map to TRBD1. Sequenced input: cord blood. The clonotype comes from a newborn girl in good health. CDR3 bases: TGTGCCGGCTCACTCGCGACAGGGGCCCTCTATGGCTACACCTTC. Protein product: CAGSLATGALYGYTF.